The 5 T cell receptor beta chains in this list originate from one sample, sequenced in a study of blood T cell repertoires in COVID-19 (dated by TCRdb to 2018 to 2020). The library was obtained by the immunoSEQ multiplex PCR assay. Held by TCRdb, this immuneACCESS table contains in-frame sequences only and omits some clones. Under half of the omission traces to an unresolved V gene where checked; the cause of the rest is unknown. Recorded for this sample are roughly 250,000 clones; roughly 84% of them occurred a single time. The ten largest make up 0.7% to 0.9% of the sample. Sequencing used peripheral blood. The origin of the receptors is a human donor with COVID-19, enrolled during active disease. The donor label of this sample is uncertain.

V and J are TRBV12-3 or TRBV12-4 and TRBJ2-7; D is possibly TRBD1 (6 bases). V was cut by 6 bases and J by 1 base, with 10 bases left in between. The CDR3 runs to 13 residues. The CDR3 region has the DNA TGTGCCAGCAGGCAGACAGGATCCTACGAGCAGTACTTC. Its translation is CASRQTGSYEQYF.

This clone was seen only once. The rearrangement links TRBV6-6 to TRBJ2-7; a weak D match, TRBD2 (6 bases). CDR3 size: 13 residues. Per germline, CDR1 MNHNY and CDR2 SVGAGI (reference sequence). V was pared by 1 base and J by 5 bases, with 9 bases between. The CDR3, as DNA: TGTGCCAGCAGTTACTTCGGGAGTAACGAGCAGTACTTC. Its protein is CASSYFGSNEQYF.

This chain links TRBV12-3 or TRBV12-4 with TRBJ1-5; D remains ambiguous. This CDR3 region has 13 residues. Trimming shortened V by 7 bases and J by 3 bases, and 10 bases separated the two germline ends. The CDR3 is CASTHAVNQPQHF. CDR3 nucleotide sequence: TGTGCCAGCACCCATGCGGTCAATCAGCCCCAGCATTTT.

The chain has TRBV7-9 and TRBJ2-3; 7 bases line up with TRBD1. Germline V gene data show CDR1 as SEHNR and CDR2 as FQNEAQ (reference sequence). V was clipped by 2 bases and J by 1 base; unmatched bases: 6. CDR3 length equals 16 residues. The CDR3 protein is CASSLNPGTGTDTQYF. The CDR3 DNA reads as TGTGCCAGCAGCTTAAACCCCGGGACAGGCACAGATACGCAGTATTTT.

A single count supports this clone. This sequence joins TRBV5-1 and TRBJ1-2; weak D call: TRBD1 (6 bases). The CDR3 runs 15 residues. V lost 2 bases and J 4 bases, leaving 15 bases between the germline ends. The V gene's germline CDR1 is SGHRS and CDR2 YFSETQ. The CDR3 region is CASSLIGGGAYGYTF. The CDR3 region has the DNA TGCGCCAGCAGCTTAATTGGTGGGGGCGCCTATGGCTACACCTTC.